The sample holds one count of the clone carrying this T cell receptor (beta chain). The sample originates from a study of blood T cell repertoires in COVID-19. Germline-derived CDR1 and CDR2 are SGHTS and YDEGEE. The CDR3 is 15 amino acids. The V gene end was trimmed by 0 bases and the J gene end by 5 bases; junction bases not matched to a gene: 4. Participants, roughly 18 to 100 years old, spanned 25 or so US areas. Authors' methods: Cell counts per sample came from amplifying reference gene primers. Assay used: immunoSEQ multiplex PCR; TCRdb lists only in-frame clones, some missing. The V and J calls and clone size were taken over from that table, and D and trimming were inferred from the DNA. The sample shows some 250,000 clones, 91% of them seen only once.

The V call is TRBV5-8, the J call TRBJ1-4; 7 nucleotides line up with TRBD1. The origin of this receptor is a human donor in a cohort exposed to, infected with or recovered from COVID-19 (not recorded which). The donor label of this sample is uncertain. The specimen sequenced was PBMCs or T cells enriched from blood (not recorded which). CDR3 bases: TGTGCCAGCAGCTTGGGACAGGGTGGCAATGAAAAACTGTTTTTT. Its protein is CASSLGQGGNEKLFF. Using reference TRBV5-8 and TRBJ1-4 for the parts outside the CDR3, the full variable domain is EAGVTQSPTHLIKTRGQQATLRCSPISGHTSVYWYQQALGLGLQFLLWYDEGEERNRGNFPPRFSGRQFPNYSSELNVNALELEDSALYLCASSLGQGGNEKLFFGSGTQLSVL.